These 31 T cell receptor beta chains originate from one sample sequenced in a study of T cell changes during pregnancy in multiple sclerosis. Method: immunoSEQ multiplex PCR; TCRdb's copy keeps in-frame clones and lacks some. Of more than 35,000 clones in the sample, around nine tenths are singletons; the top ten hold around 0.35%. Specimen: CD4+ T cells from peripheral blood mononuclear cells, collected in the third trimester of pregnancy. These receptor sequences come from a female donor in good health, enrolled as a control in a pregnancy study.

This sequence joins TRBV5-1 and TRBJ2-2; 8 nucleotides line up with TRBD1. V lost 4 bases, J lost 5 bases, and 7 bases stayed unmatched. The germline V gene encodes CDR1 SGHRS and CDR2 YFSETQ. The CDR3 is made up of 15 amino acids. For the CDR3, the DNA is TGCGCCAGCAGCCCGGACAGGGAGGATACCGGGGAGCTGTTTTTT. Amino acid sequence: CASSPDREDTGELFF.

This clone occurred once. The gene calls are TRBV7-8 and TRBJ2-5; 7 nucleotides align to TRBD1. Germline V gene sequence: CDR1 SGHVS, CDR2 FQNEAQ. This CDR3 has 14 amino acids. V was clipped by 4 bases and J by 4 bases; unmatched bases: 6. DNA of the CDR3: TGTGCCAGCAGCTCGACGACAGGGTCAGAGACCCAGTACTTC. Residues: CASSSTTGSETQYF.

The chain links TRBV4-1 to TRBJ2-7; TRBD2 matches 9 bases. CDR1 and CDR2 from the germline V gene are MGHRA and YSYEKL. The CDR3 is 16 amino acids. J was trimmed by 2 bases and V by 0 bases; bases with no gene match: 5. The CDR3 loop reads CASSQERASGTYEQYF. The CDR3 DNA reads as TGCGCCAGCAGCCAAGAGAGGGCTAGCGGGACCTACGAGCAGTACTTC.

The sample holds one count of this clone. The chain's CDR3 is CASSSPDRESNTIYF. CDR3 nucleotides: TGTGCCAGCAGCTCACCTGACAGGGAGTCTAACACCATATATTTT. The chain uses TRBV7-9 and TRBJ1-3, with 7 bases fitting TRBD1. The germline V gene has CDR1 SEHNR and CDR2 FQNEAQ (reference sequence). The V and J ends lost 4 bases and 7 bases, in that order; junction bases with no gene match: 10. CDR3 size: 15 residues.

The chain carries TRBV6-5 and TRBJ1-6; possible D gene TRBD1, 6 bases. Per germline, CDR1 MNHEY and CDR2 SVGAGI. Trimming pared 6 bases from V and 7 bases from J, leaving 16 bases between. CDR3 length: 15 amino acids. The CDR3 DNA reads TGTGCCAGCAGCCAGCAGGCTAGGGGGAATTCACCCCTCCACTTT. Translated, it gives CASSQQARGNSPLHF.

This chain links TRBV30 with TRBJ1-2, with D perhaps TRBD1 (6 bases). V gave up 3 bases and J gave up 7 bases, with 18 bases separating them. Germline-derived CDR1 and CDR2 are GTSNPN and SVGIG (reference sequence). The CDR3 totals 14 residues. The CDR3 DNA reads TGTGCCTGGAGATCCATCAGGGGTGGGGGTGGCTACACCTTC. Amino acid sequence: CAWRSIRGGGGYTF.

The rearrangement joins TRBV10-2 to TRBJ2-7; 11 bases map to TRBD1. The CDR3 is 14 residues long. CDR1 and CDR2 from the germline V gene are WSHSY and SAAADI. Trimming removed 6 bases from V and 2 bases from J; junction bases left unmatched: 3. CDR3 in DNA: TGCGCCAGCAGGGGACAGGGGGTAACCTACGAGCAGTACTTC. It encodes CASRGQGVTYEQYF.

The chain couples TRBV6-1 to TRBJ1-1; a weak D match, TRBD1 (6 bases). From germline, CDR1 is MNHNS and CDR2 SASEGT. V was clipped by 7 bases and J by 0 bases, with 12 bases between them. The CDR3 has 14 amino acids. CDR3 sequence reads: CASTGGAMNTEAFF. CDR3 bases: TGTGCCAGCACGGGGGGCGCCATGAACACTGAAGCTTTCTTT.

The genes are TRBV5-4 and TRBJ2-3; 7 nucleotides match TRBD2. Per germline, CDR1 SGHNT and CDR2 YYREEE (reference sequence). The CDR3 has 15 amino acids. Trimming took 4 bases from V and 5 from J; bases not matched to a gene: 10. Written as DNA, the CDR3 is TGTGCCAGCAGCACCACCGGGACTATGAAAGATACGCAGTATTTT. Its protein product is CASSTTGTMKDTQYF. Filled out from reference TRBV5-4 and TRBJ2-3, the complete variable domain reads ETGVTQSPTHLIKTRGQQVTLRCSSQSGHNTVSWYQQALGQGPQFIFQYYREEENGRGNFPPRFSGLQFPNYSSELNVNALELDDSALYLCASSTTGTMKDTQYFGPGTRLTVL.

CDR3 sequence reads: CASRGPFNQPQHF. Here the CDR3 DNA reads TGTGCCAGCAGGGGCCCGTTTAATCAGCCCCAGCATTTT. This sequence joins TRBV27 and TRBJ1-5; D is uncertain. V lost 6 bases to trimming and J lost 4 bases, with 10 bases between them. This CDR3 region has 13 residues. Germline CDR1 and CDR2: MNHEY and SMNVEV (reference sequence).

The gene calls are TRBV19 and TRBJ2-2, with a weak D call TRBD1 (5 bases). Trimming shortened V by 2 bases and J by 5 bases, and 6 bases separated the two germline ends. The germline V gene encodes CDR1 LNHDA and CDR2 SQIVND (reference sequence). The CDR3 runs 13 residues. CDR3 loop: CASSIQGTGELFF. The CDR3 coding sequence is TGTGCCAGTAGTATACAGGGTACCGGGGAGCTGTTTTTT.

The V and J genes are TRBV5-1 and TRBJ1-1, with 7 bases identical to TRBD1. The CDR3 extends over 14 amino acids. With V trimmed by 9 bases and J by 2 bases, 10 bases remained unmatched. The germline V gene encodes CDR1 SGHRS and CDR2 YFSETQ. DNA for the CDR3: TGCGCCACCGCGTCGGGACAGCCAAACACTGAAGCTTTCTTT. Encoded protein: CATASGQPNTEAFF.

The chain combines TRBV4-1 with TRBJ2-2, with unresolved D. The CDR3 has 16 residues. Germline V lookup: CDR1 MGHRA, CDR2 YSYEKL. Trimming cost V 1 base and J 5 bases, with 14 bases left between them. The CDR3 is CASSQGRLIDTGELFF. In nucleotides, the CDR3 is TGCGCCAGCAGCCAAGGACGACTGATCGATACCGGGGAGCTGTTTTTT.

The DNA for the CDR3 is TGCGCCAGCAGCCTGGGGACTAGCGGGCTGGAGGAGCAGTACTTC. Encoded protein: CASSLGTSGLEEQYF. J is TRBJ2-7 and V is TRBV5-1; 12 bases line up with TRBD2. Germline V gene data show CDR1 as SGHRS and CDR2 as YFSETQ. CDR3 length: 15 residues. The V segment lost 4 bases and the J segment 7 bases; nucleotides outside the gene matches: 9.

The chain carries TRBV27 and TRBJ1-4; D possibly corresponds to TRBD1 (5 bases). The ends were cut back, 5 bases at V and 14 bases at J, with 18 bases in the middle. Germline V gene lookup returns CDR1 MNHEY and CDR2 SMNVEV (reference sequence). There are 13 residues in the CDR3. The CDR3 region is CASSRPAGGKLFF. The CDR3 nucleotides read TGTGCCAGCAGTCGCCCAGCCGGGGGAAAGCTGTTTTTT.

This chain uses TRBV6-4 with TRBJ2-1; maybe TRBD2 (5 bases). V was cut by 2 bases and J by 9 bases, with 14 bases left in between. Germline CDR1 and CDR2: MRHNA and SNTAGT. The CDR3 is 14 amino acids. The CDR3 sequence is CASSDELVLGEQFF. DNA of the CDR3: TGTGCCAGCAGTGACGAACTAGTGTTGGGTGAGCAGTTCTTC.

The chain employs TRBV10-3 and TRBJ2-1, with TRBD1 as a possible D gene (7 bases). The CDR3 contains 14 residues. Germline CDR1 ENHRY, CDR2 SYGVKD. Trimming removed 3 bases at V and 10 bases at J, with 16 bases between. The CDR3 loop is CAISDRVPGGEQFF. The CDR3 nucleotides read TGTGCCATCAGTGACAGGGTGCCAGGGGGGGAGCAGTTCTTC.

This clone appeared once. The chain uses TRBV21-1 and TRBJ1-2. TRBV21-1 is annotated as a pseudogene. This CDR3 spans 16 amino acids. CDR3 residues: CASSKVCPRYNYGYTF. For the CDR3, the DNA is TGTGCCAGCAGCAAAGTCTGCCCTCGGTATAACTATGGCTACACCTTC.

This chain joins TRBV7-8 and TRBJ2-7; maybe TRBD1 (5 bases). Trimming took 4 bases from V and 1 from J, leaving 20 bases between them. The germline CDR1 and CDR2 sequences are SGHVS and FQNEAQ. The CDR3 sequence is 17 residues long. The CDR3, as DNA: TGTGCCAGCAGCTACCTGTCAAAGGGAAGGGGATCCTACGAGCAGTACTTC. Amino acid sequence: CASSYLSKGRGSYEQYF.

This clone appeared once. The J gene is TRBJ1-2, the V gene TRBV5-6; D remains ambiguous. From germline, CDR1 is SGHDT and CDR2 YYEEEE. Trimming took off 3 bases at V and 4 bases at J, with 13 bases between the two ends. CDR3 size: 14 residues. As DNA, the CDR3 is TGTGCCAGCAGCTCAACTCCCCGTGGCTATGGCTACACCTTC. Its translation: CASSSTPRGYGYTF.

The gene calls are TRBV11-3 and TRBJ2-3; D is ambiguous. The CDR3 loop spans 13 amino acids. Germline V gives CDR1 SGHNT, CDR2 YENEEA. The V end was cut by 2 bases, the J end by 6 bases, with 9 bases between. This chain's CDR3 is CASSLSISDTQYF. In nucleotides, the CDR3 is TGTGCCAGCAGCTTATCGATCAGTGATACGCAGTATTTT.

CDR3 in amino acids: CATSRDPGQGYEQYF. The CDR3 bases are TGTGCCACCAGCAGAGATCCGGGACAGGGCTACGAGCAGTACTTC. The chain is built from TRBV15 and TRBJ2-7; 9 bases agree with TRBD1. Unmatched junction bases numbered 3, after V lost 0 bases and J lost 3 bases. From germline, CDR1 is LNHNV and CDR2 YYDKDF (reference sequence). The CDR3 totals 15 residues.

This clone has only one observation. The chain is built from TRBV28 and TRBJ2-3, with D possibly being TRBD2 (5 bases). The V gene lost 1 base and the J gene lost 1 base, with 12 bases spanning the gap. CDR3 length: 16 residues. Germline CDR1 reads MDHEN; CDR2 reads SYDVKM. The CDR3 DNA sequence: TGTGCCAGCAGTTTATTAGGGAGTATTGGCACAGATACGCAGTATTTT. It specifies CASSLLGSIGTDTQYF.

The rearrangement links TRBV7-3 to TRBJ2-3; D might be TRBD1 (6 bases). This CDR3 has 16 amino acids. The V end was cut by 4 bases, the J end by 3 bases, with 17 bases between. CDR1 is SGHTA and CDR2 is FQGTGA in the germline V gene. CDR3 amino acids: CASSSRGRGQTDTQYF. The CDR3 nucleotides read TGTGCCAGCAGCTCAAGGGGCAGGGGCCAGACAGATACGCAGTATTTT.

J is TRBJ2-3 and V is TRBV15; 8 bases align to TRBD2. Germline lookup yields CDR1 LNHNV and CDR2 YYDKDF (reference sequence). V trimming: 0 bases; J trimming: 7 bases; junction bases outside the gene matches: 6. CDR3 length: 15 amino acids. CDR3 loop: CATSRDTGGRYTQYF. CDR3 DNA: TGTGCCACCAGCAGAGATACGGGGGGGAGATATACGCAGTATTTT.

V and J are TRBV2 and TRBJ2-5, with 7 nucleotides matching TRBD2. The DNA end favors TRBJ2-7, so the J call may be wrong. Germline CDR1 reads SNHLY; CDR2 reads FYNNEI. The CDR3 is 12 residues long. The CDR3 region is CASSGSGGEQYF. Written as DNA, the CDR3 is TGTGCCAGCAGTGGTTCGGGGGGCGAGCAGTACTTC.

This chain uses TRBV7-2 with TRBJ2-7; 9 bases are a match to TRBD2. The CDR3 extends over 17 amino acids. In germline, CDR1 is SGHTA, CDR2 FQGNSA. V trimming: 1 base; J trimming: 7 bases; junction bases outside the gene matches: 14. The CDR3 DNA reads TGTGCCAGCAGCTTAGGGACTTTGGGACTAGCTATGGGGGAGCAGTACTTC. Translating gives CASSLGTLGLAMGEQYF.

CDR3 nucleotide sequence: TGCGCCAGCAGCTTGGCCTCTAGCACAGATACGCAGTATTTT. It is translated as CASSLASSTDTQYF. J is TRBJ2-3 and V is TRBV5-1; D is uncertain. The CDR3 covers 14 residues. V lost 0 bases and J lost 0, with 5 bases in between. CDR1 is SGHRS and CDR2 is YFSETQ in the germline V gene.

The gene calls are TRBV19 and TRBJ2-1; D not resolved. The CDR3 sequence is 15 residues long. V dropped 9 bases and J dropped 0 bases, with 15 bases sitting between them. In germline, CDR1 is LNHDA, CDR2 SQIVND (reference sequence). CDR3 sequence (DNA): TGTGCCAGCACGTACAGAGTATTCTCCTACAATGAGCAGTTCTTC. Protein: CASTYRVFSYNEQFF.

The chain employs TRBV28 and TRBJ1-5; D unresolved. Germline CDR1 is MDHEN and CDR2 is SYDVKM. CDR3 size: 14 residues. Trimming took off 5 bases at V and 6 bases at J, with 14 bases between the two ends. CDR3: CASSDGSWGQPQHF. DNA for the CDR3: TGTGCCAGCAGTGACGGGAGTTGGGGTCAGCCCCAGCATTTT.

The chain joins TRBV15 to TRBJ1-2, with 9 bases identical to TRBD1. The CDR3 length is 11 residues. Germline V lookup: CDR1 LNHNV, CDR2 YYDKDF (reference sequence). V shed 11 bases and J 8 bases; nucleotides not matched to a gene: 6. The CDR3 protein is CASGTGTGYTF. The CDR3 DNA reads as TGTGCCTCGGGGACAGGGACGGGCTACACCTTC.